These 5 T cell receptor beta chains originate from one sample sequenced in a study of T-cell reconstitution after alpha-beta-depleted transplantation in children. Preparation of the TCRbeta library involved a method that used unique molecular identifiers. TCRdb processed the PCR reads anew with MiXCR; each CDR3 protein has one entry. Among around 340,000 distinct CDR3 sequences listed, about an eighth were seen once. The sample consisted of PBMCs, taken from the stem cell graft. The receptors derive from a human donor who donated a stem cell graft to a child with Fanconi anemia.

This clonotype was observed a few times. The chain links TRBV11-2 to TRBJ2-1; D ambiguous. The germline V gene has CDR1 SGHAT and CDR2 FQNNGV. The CDR3 sequence is 12 residues long. V was pared by 3 bases and J by 9 bases, with 9 bases between. Here the CDR3 DNA reads TGTGCCAGCAGCTTGTATCCCAGTGAGCAGTTCTTC. Its protein product is CASSLYPSEQFF.

This clonotype occurred many times. This chain links TRBV28 with TRBJ2-5; 9 positions match TRBD1. The CDR3 length is 14 residues. The trim removed 3 bases at V and 4 bases at J, leaving 3 bases unmatched. Germline CDR1 reads MDHEN; CDR2 reads SYDVKM. DNA of the CDR3: TGTGCCAGCAGTTTGGGGACAGGGAGAGAGACCCAGTACTTC. Its protein is CASSLGTGRETQYF.

The V call is TRBV15, the J call TRBJ2-1; no definite D call. The length of the CDR3 is 14 residues. V was clipped by 1 base and J by 6 bases, with 10 bases between them. Germline V gene sequence: CDR1 LNHNV, CDR2 YYDKDF (reference sequence). The CDR3 region is CATSRGPLANEQFF. CDR3 bases: TGTGCCACCAGCAGAGGCCCCCTTGCCAATGAGCAGTTCTTC.

The chain is built from TRBV4-2 and TRBJ1-2, with D possibly matching TRBD1 (6 bases). V was pared by 2 bases and J by 6 bases, with 13 bases between. The germline V gene has CDR1 LGHNA and CDR2 YNFKEQ. This CDR3 has 14 residues. CDR3: CASSQPTGYDGYTF. The CDR3 bases are TGTGCCAGCAGCCAACCAACAGGGTACGATGGCTACACCTTC.

The CDR3 spells CASSVTTGMTDGYTF. In DNA form, the CDR3 reads TGCGCCAGCAGCGTTACGACAGGGATGACGGATGGCTACACCTTC. This chain connects TRBV5-1 to TRBJ1-2; 7 nucleotides match TRBD1. V shed 4 bases and J 6 bases; nucleotides not matched to a gene: 12. Germline values: CDR1 SGHRS, CDR2 YFSETQ. The CDR3 extends over 15 amino acids. The variable domain in full, with the rest retrieved from reference TRBV5-1 and TRBJ1-2, is KAGVTQTPRYLIKTRGQQVTLSCSPISGHRSVSWYQQTPGQGLQFLFEYFSETQRNKGNFPGRFSGRQFSNSRSEMNVSTLELGDSALYLCASSVTTGMTDGYTFGSGTRLTVV.